This record covers a single TCR beta chain. Its antigen remains undetermined. One base away there is no much larger clone; base qualities are not given. Libraries came from 5' RACE. The sequencer was an Illumina HiSeq 2500. A second PCR of about 6 to 11 cycles was run with a J-beta primer mix and a sample-barcoded 5' primer. A template-switch 5' adaptor carrying 12 random nucleotides introduced a unique molecular identifier onto each TCR beta cDNA molecule. Each sample yielded at least 3 million CDR3-containing paired-end reads. All of the RNA was converted into first-strand cDNA using the Mint cDNA synthesis kit, with a TRBC-specific oligonucleotide serving as the primer. After uracil-DNA glycosylase treatment, a first 18-cycle PCR used universal primers M1SS and BC2_uni_R on all cDNA. Per the source publication's procedure: Normalization of each sample was performed by random selection of 1 million high-quality reads, each carrying a distinct molecular identifier. Instead of being binned into consensus sequences, reads that shared molecular identifiers were thrown out. CDR3 identification, clonotype clustering and error correction used MiTCR with a Q25 quality threshold and the strictest error-elimination algorithm. A nonparametric unseen species model with Euler transformation was used to estimate a lower bound on total TCR beta diversity. TCRdb took the public reads, trimmed them with fastp at Q25, ran MiXCR for clone calling and kept in-frame beta chains. Identical CDR3 protein sequences are pooled into one entry, listed with their most common genes and DNA. These V and J calls originate from TCRdb's pipeline instead of the authors' own analysis. This sample comprises roughly 900,000 distinct CDR3 sequences, roughly 50% of them detected only once. Roughly an eighth of the sample belongs to the ten largest clones.

Via the germline V gene, CDR1 is SGHVS and CDR2 FNYEAQ. Here V drops 1 base and J drops 6 bases, and the junction holds 9 bases not matched to any gene. The CDR3 contains 17 residues, cysteine and phenylalanine counted. The CDR3 DNA has 51 bases and is translated from base 1. The data derive from a study of blood T cells in healthy people across ages (dated by TCRdb to between 2014 and 2017). General notes on the study: In model experiments, template switching captured about one uniquely barcoded TCR beta cDNA molecule for every two T cells. Using deep sequencing normalized with unique cDNA molecular identifiers, the study measured how TCR beta repertoire diversity changes with age. The donors were split into four age groups: young (average 16 years), middle-aged (over 35), aged (about 62) and long-lived (approximately 80). Donors of different ages were randomly distributed across sequencing lanes to avoid experimental bias. The study analyzed two additional independent replicas of 1 million unique cDNA reads from the same blood draw for two donors, one aged 18 to 29 and one aged 80 or older.

Study-wide conclusions, independent of this receptor: The CMV infection status of donors was not known, potentially confounding age-related changes in expanded clonotypes. Compared with the aged group, more naive CD4+ T cells, fewer expanded clones and increased TCR diversity were shown by the long-lived group, suggesting age selection. Because profiling used bulk unsorted PBMCs, naive and antigen-experienced compartments could not be compared conclusively. As age increased, observed TCR beta diversity per million T cells dropped in a roughly linear way, and a significant reduction was already evident by age about 40. The percentage of naive T cells measured by flow cytometry correlated strongly with observed TCR beta diversity. Estimates of total diversity from one million sequenced T cells were regarded as lower bounds and underestimates.

Systemically healthy Caucasian individuals from Russia, roughly 40 in total and aged 6 to 90 years, were included as donors. Approximately 9.3 milliliters of peripheral blood were collected from each donor into EDTA-treated Vacutainer tubes. Ficoll-Paque density-gradient centrifugation was used to isolate PBMCs, with at least 6 million obtained per sample. Trizol reagent was used to extract total RNA from the PBMCs, yielding at least 5.5 micrograms per sample. The percentages of naive CD45RAhigh/CD27high T cells were determined by flow cytometry on a PBMC aliquot from every donor. Source material: blood. The V and J segments used are TRBV7-6 and TRBJ2-1, with 10 bases aligning to TRBD1. The sequence derives from a man aged 30-40 years in good health. The sequence in DNA is TGTGCCAGCAGCTTAGTCACCCGGACAGGGGGTCGCAATGAGCAGTTCTTC. Its amino acids are CASSLVTRTGGRNEQFF.